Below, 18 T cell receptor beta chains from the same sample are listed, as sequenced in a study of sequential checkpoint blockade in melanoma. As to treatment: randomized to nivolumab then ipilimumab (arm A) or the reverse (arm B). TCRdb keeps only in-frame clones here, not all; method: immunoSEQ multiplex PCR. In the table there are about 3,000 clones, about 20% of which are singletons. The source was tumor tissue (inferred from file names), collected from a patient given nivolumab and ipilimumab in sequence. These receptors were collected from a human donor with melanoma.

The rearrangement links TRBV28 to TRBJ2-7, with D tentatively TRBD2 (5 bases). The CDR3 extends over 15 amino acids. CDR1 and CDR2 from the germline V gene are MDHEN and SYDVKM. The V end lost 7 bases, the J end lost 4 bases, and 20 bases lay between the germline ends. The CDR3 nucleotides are TGTGCCAGCATCTCCCCCGGGATGGCTGAGTACGAGCAGTACTTC. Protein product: CASISPGMAEYEQYF.

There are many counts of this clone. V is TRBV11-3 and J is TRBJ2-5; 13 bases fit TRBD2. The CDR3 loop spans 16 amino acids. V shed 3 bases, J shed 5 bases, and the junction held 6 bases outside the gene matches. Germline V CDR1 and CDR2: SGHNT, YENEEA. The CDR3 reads CASSFGLAGAGETQYF. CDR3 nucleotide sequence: TGTGCCAGCAGCTTTGGACTAGCGGGGGCCGGGGAGACCCAGTACTTC.

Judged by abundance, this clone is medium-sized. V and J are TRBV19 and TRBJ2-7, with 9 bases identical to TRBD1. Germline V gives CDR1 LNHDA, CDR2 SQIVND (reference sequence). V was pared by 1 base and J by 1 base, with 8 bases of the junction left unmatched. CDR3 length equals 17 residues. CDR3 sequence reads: CASSIAPGQGVSYEQYF. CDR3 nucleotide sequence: TGTGCCAGTAGTATAGCACCGGGACAGGGAGTTTCCTACGAGCAGTACTTC.

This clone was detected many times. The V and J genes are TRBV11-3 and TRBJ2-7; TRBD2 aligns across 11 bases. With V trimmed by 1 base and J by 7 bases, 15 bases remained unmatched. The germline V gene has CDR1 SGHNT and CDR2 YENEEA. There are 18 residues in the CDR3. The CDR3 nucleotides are TGTGCCAGCAGCTTAGGGGCTAGCGGGGGGCCGGGTTCGATAGAGCAGTACTTC. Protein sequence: CASSLGASGGPGSIEQYF.

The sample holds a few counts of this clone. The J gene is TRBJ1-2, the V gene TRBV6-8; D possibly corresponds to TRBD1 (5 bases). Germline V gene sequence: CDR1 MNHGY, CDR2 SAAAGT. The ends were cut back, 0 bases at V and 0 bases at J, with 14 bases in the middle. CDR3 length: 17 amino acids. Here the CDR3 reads CASSYSGGVMTNYGYTF. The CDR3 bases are TGTGCCAGCAGTTACTCGGGGGGAGTCATGACTAACTATGGCTACACCTTC.

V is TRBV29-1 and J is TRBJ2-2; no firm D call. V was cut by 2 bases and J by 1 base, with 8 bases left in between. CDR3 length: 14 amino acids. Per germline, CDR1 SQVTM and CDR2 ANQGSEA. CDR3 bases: TGCAGCGTTGAAAAGCAGGTGAACACCGGGGAGCTGTTTTTT. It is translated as CSVEKQVNTGELFF.

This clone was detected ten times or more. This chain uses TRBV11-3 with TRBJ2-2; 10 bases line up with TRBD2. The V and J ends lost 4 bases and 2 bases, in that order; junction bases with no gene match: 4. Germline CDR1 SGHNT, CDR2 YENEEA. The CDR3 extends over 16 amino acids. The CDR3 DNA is TGTGCCAGCAGCTATAGCGGGGGGTATAACACCGGGGAGCTGTTTTTT. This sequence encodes CASSYSGGYNTGELFF.

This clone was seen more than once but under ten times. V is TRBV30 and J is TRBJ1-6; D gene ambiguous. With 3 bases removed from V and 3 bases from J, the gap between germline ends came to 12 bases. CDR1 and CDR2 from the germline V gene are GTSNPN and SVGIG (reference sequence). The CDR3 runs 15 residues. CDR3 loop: CAWSGRVRYNSPLHF. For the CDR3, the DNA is TGTGCCTGGAGCGGTCGGGTTCGCTATAATTCACCCCTCCACTTT.

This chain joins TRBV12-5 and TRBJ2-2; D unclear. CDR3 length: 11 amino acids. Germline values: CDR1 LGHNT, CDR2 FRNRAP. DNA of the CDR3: TGTGCCGCCAGGAACACCGGGGAGCTGTTTTTT. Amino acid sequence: CAARNTGELFF.

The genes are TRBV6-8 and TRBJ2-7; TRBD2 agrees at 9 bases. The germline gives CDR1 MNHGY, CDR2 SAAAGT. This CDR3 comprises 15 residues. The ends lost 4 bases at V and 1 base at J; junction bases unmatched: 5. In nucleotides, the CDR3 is TGTGCCAGCAGTTTCCCTAGCGGGATATCCTACGAGCAGTACTTC. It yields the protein CASSFPSGISYEQYF.

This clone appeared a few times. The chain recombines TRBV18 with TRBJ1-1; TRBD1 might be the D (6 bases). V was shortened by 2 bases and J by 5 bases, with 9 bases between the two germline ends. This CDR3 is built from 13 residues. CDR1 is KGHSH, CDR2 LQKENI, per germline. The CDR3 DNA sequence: TGTGCCAGCTCACCAAGACAGGATACTGAAGCTTTCTTT. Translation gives CASSPRQDTEAFF.

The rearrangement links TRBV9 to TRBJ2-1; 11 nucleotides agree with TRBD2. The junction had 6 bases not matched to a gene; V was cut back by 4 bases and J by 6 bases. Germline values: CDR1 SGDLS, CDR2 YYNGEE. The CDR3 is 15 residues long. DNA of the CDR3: TGTGCCAGCAGCCCTGGCGGGACTAGCGGCAATGAGCAGTTCTTC. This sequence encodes CASSPGGTSGNEQFF.

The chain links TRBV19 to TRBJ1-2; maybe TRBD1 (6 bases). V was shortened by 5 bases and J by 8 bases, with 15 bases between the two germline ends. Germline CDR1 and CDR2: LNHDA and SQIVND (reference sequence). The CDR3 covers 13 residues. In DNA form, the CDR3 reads TGTGCCAGTAGTTTCCTACAGGGACGAGGCTACACCTTC. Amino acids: CASSFLQGRGYTF.

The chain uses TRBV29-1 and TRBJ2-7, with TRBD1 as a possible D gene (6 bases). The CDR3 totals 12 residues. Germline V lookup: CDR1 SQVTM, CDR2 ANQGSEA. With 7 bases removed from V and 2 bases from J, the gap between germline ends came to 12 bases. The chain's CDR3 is CSGGQPPYEQYF. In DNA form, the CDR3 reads TGCAGCGGTGGACAGCCCCCCTACGAGCAGTACTTC.

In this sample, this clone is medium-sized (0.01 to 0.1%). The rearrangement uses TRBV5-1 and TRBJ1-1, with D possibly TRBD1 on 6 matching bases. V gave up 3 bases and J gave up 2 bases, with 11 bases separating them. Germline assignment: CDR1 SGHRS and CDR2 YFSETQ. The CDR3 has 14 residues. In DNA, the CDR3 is TGCGCCAGCAGCTCGGGACAACCCAACACTGAAGCTTTCTTT. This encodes CASSSGQPNTEAFF. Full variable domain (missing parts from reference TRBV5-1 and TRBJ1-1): KAGVTQTPRYLIKTRGQQVTLSCSPISGHRSVSWYQQTPGQGLQFLFEYFSETQRNKGNFPGRFSGRQFSNSRSEMNVSTLELGDSALYLCASSSGQPNTEAFFGQGTRLTVV.

CDR3 nucleotides: TGTGCCAGTAGGGCGCCAGGGGGTTTGAAGGAAAAACTGTTTTTT. Amino acid sequence: CASRAPGGLKEKLFF. The chain uses TRBV19 and TRBJ1-4, with 7 bases aligning to TRBD1. V gave up 6 bases and J gave up 8 bases; unmatched junction bases: 12. The V gene's germline CDR1 is LNHDA and CDR2 SQIVND (reference sequence). The CDR3 contains 15 residues.

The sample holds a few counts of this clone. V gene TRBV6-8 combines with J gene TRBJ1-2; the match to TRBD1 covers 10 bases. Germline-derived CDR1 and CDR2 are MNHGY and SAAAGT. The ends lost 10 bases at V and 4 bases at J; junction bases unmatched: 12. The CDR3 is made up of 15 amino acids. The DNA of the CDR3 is TGTGCCATTCCGGGACAGGGGAACCGAGGCTATGGCTACACCTTC. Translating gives CAIPGQGNRGYGYTF.

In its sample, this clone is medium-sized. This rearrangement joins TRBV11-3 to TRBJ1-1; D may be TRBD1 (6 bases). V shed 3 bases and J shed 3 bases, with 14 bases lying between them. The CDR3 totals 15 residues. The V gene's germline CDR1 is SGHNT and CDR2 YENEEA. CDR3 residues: CASSLDFRGDTEAFF. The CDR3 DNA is TGTGCCAGCAGCTTGGATTTCAGGGGTGACACTGAAGCTTTCTTT.